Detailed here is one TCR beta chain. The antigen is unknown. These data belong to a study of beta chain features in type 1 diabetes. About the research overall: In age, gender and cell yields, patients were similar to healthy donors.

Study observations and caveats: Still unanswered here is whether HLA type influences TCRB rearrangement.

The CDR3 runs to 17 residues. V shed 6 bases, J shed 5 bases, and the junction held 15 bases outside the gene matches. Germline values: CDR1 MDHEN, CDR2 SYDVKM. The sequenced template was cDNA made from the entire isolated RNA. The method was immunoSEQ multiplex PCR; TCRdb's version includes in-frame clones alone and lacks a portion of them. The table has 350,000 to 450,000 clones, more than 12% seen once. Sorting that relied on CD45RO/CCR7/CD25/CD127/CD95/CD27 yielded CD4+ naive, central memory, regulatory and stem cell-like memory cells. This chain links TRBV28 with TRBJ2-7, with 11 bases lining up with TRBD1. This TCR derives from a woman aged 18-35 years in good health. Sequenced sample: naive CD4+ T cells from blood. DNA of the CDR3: TGTGCCAGCAGGGTTTCCGGGACAGGGGGTTTTTCGGACGAGCAGTACTTC. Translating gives CASRVSGTGGFSDEQYF.